These 28 T cell receptor beta chains share one sample of origin, sequenced in a study of blood T cell repertoires in COVID-19. Assay used: immunoSEQ multiplex PCR; TCRdb lists only in-frame clones, some missing. This sample carries some 65,000 clones, about 92% of them seen once, and the ten largest clones take approximately 0.49%. The specimen sequenced was peripheral blood. The source of these receptors is a man aged 45-60 years with COVID-19, enrolled during active disease.

V gene TRBV27 combines with J gene TRBJ1-4, with TRBD1 matching over 7 bases. The germline V gene has CDR1 MNHEY and CDR2 SMNVEV (reference sequence). With V trimmed by 5 bases and J by 8 bases, 5 bases remained unmatched. This CDR3 contains 13 residues. As DNA, the CDR3 is TGTGCCAGCAGTGACAGGGTATACGAAAAACTGTTTTTT. Residues: CASSDRVYEKLFF.

The J gene is TRBJ1-1, the V gene TRBV5-4; D not resolved. Germline V CDR1 and CDR2: SGHNT, YYREEE (reference sequence). V shed 4 bases and J shed 4 bases, with 14 bases lying between them. The CDR3 spans 14 residues. CDR3 in DNA: TGTGCCAGCAGCCCCGGCGGGGTGGGCACTGAAGCTTTCTTT. This gives the protein CASSPGGVGTEAFF.

CDR3 in amino acids: CACRGEVNNQPQHF. As DNA, the CDR3 is TGTGCCTGCAGGGGAGAAGTGAACAATCAGCCCCAGCATTTT. This sequence joins TRBV19 and TRBJ1-5, with D tentatively TRBD1 (6 bases). Germline V gene lookup returns CDR1 LNHDA and CDR2 SQIVND (reference sequence). V lost 11 bases, J lost 3 bases, and 17 bases lay in between. This CDR3 has 14 residues.

The V and J genes are TRBV27 and TRBJ1-2; D is possibly TRBD1 (6 bases). Trimming left V 5 bases short and J 1 base short, with 14 bases between. Germline values: CDR1 MNHEY, CDR2 SMNVEV (reference sequence). This CDR3 is built from 15 residues. CDR3 coding DNA: TGTGCCAGCAGTGAAGGACAGACTCATAACTATGGCTACACCTTC. The encoded protein is CASSEGQTHNYGYTF.

J is TRBJ1-5 and V is TRBV5-1; TRBD1 might be the D (5 bases). The V gene's germline CDR1 is SGHRS and CDR2 YFSETQ. Deletions cut 2 bases from V and 9 bases from J, with 15 bases between. CDR3 length: 14 amino acids. DNA of the CDR3: TGCGCCAGCAGCTTAGGGACCCCGGGGGGGCCCCAGCATTTT. As protein: CASSLGTPGGPQHF.

The chain carries TRBV7-2 and TRBJ1-4; TRBD1 aligns across 8 bases. J gave up 7 bases and V 1 base, and 8 bases lay outside the gene matches. The CDR3 spans 16 residues. CDR1 and CDR2 (germline): SGHTA, FQGNSA. CDR3: CASSLDVGTGAEKLFF. CDR3 DNA sequence: TGTGCCAGCAGCTTAGACGTAGGGACAGGAGCTGAAAAACTGTTTTTT.

This CDR3 is CASSLAAGGPYEQYF. The DNA of the CDR3 is TGTGCCAGCAGCTTAGCGGCGGGAGGGCCCTACGAGCAGTACTTC. The chain employs TRBV11-2 and TRBJ2-7, with 9 nucleotides matching TRBD2. The CDR3 extends over 15 amino acids. CDR1 and CDR2 (germline): SGHAT, FQNNGV. V shed 1 base and J 2 bases; nucleotides not matched to a gene: 3.

The genes are TRBV29-1 and TRBJ2-5, with TRBD1 as a possible D gene (6 bases). Germline V gives CDR1 SQVTM, CDR2 ANQGSEA. This CDR3 spans 12 amino acids. V was cut by 7 bases and J by 2 bases, with 11 bases left in between. The DNA for the CDR3 is TGCAGCGGCCGGGACACGCAAGAGACCCAGTACTTC. It is translated as CSGRDTQETQYF.

This clone showed up just once. This sequence joins TRBV3-1 (or the pseudogene TRBV3-2) and TRBJ2-7, with D perhaps matching TRBD2 (6 bases). The V gene lost 8 bases and the J gene lost 6 bases, with 8 bases spanning the gap. Germline V gene sequence: CDR1 LGHDT, CDR2 YNNKEL (reference sequence). CDR3 length: 10 residues. The CDR3 nucleotides read TGTGCCAGCGGGACTCCCGAGCAGTACTTC. Protein product: CASGTPEQYF.

This chain links TRBV2 with TRBJ1-5; 7 positions match TRBD1. CDR3 size: 16 residues. CDR1 SNHLY and CDR2 FYNNEI come from the germline V gene. Trimming took 1 base from V and 4 from J; bases not matched to a gene: 7. The CDR3: CASSEVAGGWNQPQHF. Here the CDR3 DNA reads TGTGCCAGCAGTGAAGTGGCAGGGGGATGGAATCAGCCCCAGCATTTT.

The chain links TRBV6-4 to TRBJ1-1, with 10 bases identical to TRBD1. This CDR3 contains 14 residues. The germline V gene encodes CDR1 MRHNA and CDR2 SNTAGT. The trim removed 2 bases at V and 5 bases at J, leaving 2 bases unmatched. The CDR3 spells CASSDGTGDTEAFF. The CDR3 DNA reads as TGTGCCAGCAGTGACGGGACAGGGGATACTGAAGCTTTCTTT.

This chain links TRBV3-1 (or the pseudogene TRBV3-2) with TRBJ1-3, with 8 bases lining up with TRBD1. Per germline, CDR1 LGHDT and CDR2 YNNKEL (reference sequence). V shed 5 bases and J 4 bases; nucleotides not matched to a gene: 10. This CDR3 spans 16 amino acids. CDR3: CASSYRGMSRGNTIYF. The CDR3 nucleotides are TGTGCCAGCAGCTACAGGGGGATGTCGCGAGGAAACACCATATATTTT.

The V and J genes are TRBV1 and TRBJ2-3; the D call of TRBD2 is as the table states it, not checked on the DNA. TRBV1 is designated a pseudogene. This CDR3 comprises 23 residues. CDR3 in DNA: TGCACCAGCACCCAGGGGGGGGTATCAATCCTAGAGGGGTACCAAAAGAACACAGATACGCAGTATTTT. Translation: CTSTQGGVSILEGYQKNTDTQYF.

The V and J genes are TRBV18 and TRBJ1-6, with 7 positions matching TRBD1. Unmatched junction bases numbered 13, after V lost 4 bases and J lost 7 bases. Germline CDR1 is KGHSH and CDR2 is LQKENI. The CDR3 has 17 residues. This CDR3 is CASSRRNNRGGNSPLHF. The CDR3 DNA is TGTGCCAGCTCACGACGAAATAACAGGGGAGGAAATTCACCCCTCCACTTT.

The chain has TRBV7-9 and TRBJ1-5, with D possibly matching TRBD1 (6 bases). Germline lookup yields CDR1 SEHNR and CDR2 FQNEAQ (reference sequence). The CDR3 totals 14 residues. V gave up 5 bases and J gave up 0 bases, with 8 bases separating them. Here the CDR3 reads CASSPQGSNQPQHF. The CDR3 DNA is TGTGCCAGCAGCCCACAGGGTAGCAATCAGCCCCAGCATTTT.

The rearrangement uses TRBV28 and TRBJ2-5; 11 bases are shared with TRBD2. V dropped 6 bases and J dropped 2; count of bases not matched to a gene: 8. The germline V gene encodes CDR1 MDHEN and CDR2 SYDVKM. The CDR3 runs 16 residues. Written as DNA, the CDR3 is TGTGCCAGCAGCCTCGGGACTAGCGGCTGGCAAGAGACCCAGTACTTC. Translation: CASSLGTSGWQETQYF.

The chain has TRBV10-3 and TRBJ2-7; tentatively, D is TRBD2 (6 bases). The V and J ends lost 11 bases and 2 bases respectively, with 16 bases between them. The CDR3 runs to 13 residues. Germline CDR1 ENHRY, CDR2 SYGVKD. CDR3 loop: CAVQGRLTYEQYF. CDR3 nucleotide sequence: TGTGCCGTGCAAGGGAGGCTCACCTACGAGCAGTACTTC.

This rearrangement joins TRBV27 to TRBJ2-7; the match to TRBD1 covers 7 bases. The germline gives CDR1 MNHEY, CDR2 SMNVEV (reference sequence). The V gene end was trimmed by 8 bases and the J gene end by 0 bases; junction bases not matched to a gene: 4. The CDR3 runs 13 residues. CDR3 in DNA: TGTGCCAGCGGCCGGGACAGCTCCTACGAGCAGTACTTC. Translating gives CASGRDSSYEQYF.

This chain links TRBV29-1 with TRBJ2-3; D is perhaps TRBD1 (6 bases). The CDR3 extends over 14 amino acids. Trimming left V 7 bases short and J 2 bases short, with 16 bases between. CDR1 and CDR2 (germline): SQVTM, ANQGSEA. The CDR3 nucleotides are TGCAGCGCCCTCGACAGGAAAACCACAGATACGCAGTATTTT. Translation gives CSALDRKTTDTQYF.

In this sample, this clone turned up once. The J gene is TRBJ1-2, the V gene TRBV9; possibly TRBD1 for D (6 bases). The CDR3 totals 14 residues. Germline values: CDR1 SGDLS, CDR2 YYNGEE. Trimming took off 4 bases at V and 4 bases at J, with 14 bases between the two ends. CDR3 nucleotides: TGTGCCAGCAGCCCCTCTCAGGGGATCTATGGCTACACCTTC. Translation: CASSPSQGIYGYTF.

The chain employs TRBV9 and TRBJ2-2, with 7 bases matching TRBD2. The length of the CDR3 is 15 residues. CDR1 is SGDLS, CDR2 YYNGEE, per germline. V lost 0 bases and J lost 6; bases outside the gene matches: 5. The CDR3 here is CASSVATAGAGELFF. The CDR3, as DNA: TGTGCCAGCAGCGTAGCTACGGCGGGAGCCGGGGAGCTGTTTTTT.

This clone was seen more than once but under ten times. The chain employs TRBV19 and TRBJ1-2; possibly TRBD1 for D (6 bases). V dropped 4 bases and J dropped 0 bases, with 18 bases sitting between them. CDR3 length: 17 amino acids. In germline, CDR1 is LNHDA, CDR2 SQIVND (reference sequence). In nucleotides, the CDR3 is TGTGCCAGTAGTAATGCCAGGGGCTATAGGGCTAACTATGGCTACACCTTC. Translation gives CASSNARGYRANYGYTF.

The chain is built from TRBV10-3 and TRBJ1-5; D might be TRBD1 (5 bases). The CDR3 consists of 15 residues. The germline gives CDR1 ENHRY, CDR2 SYGVKD. V was shortened by 0 bases and J by 9 bases, with 15 bases between the two germline ends. The CDR3: CAISESEGPPMPQHF. The CDR3 DNA reads as TGTGCCATCAGTGAGTCGGAGGGGCCCCCTATGCCCCAGCATTTT.

The CDR3: CASSYEGTTRNEQFF. The CDR3 nucleotides read TGTGCCAGCAGTTACGAGGGGACTACTAGGAATGAGCAGTTCTTC. The chain carries TRBV6-5 and TRBJ2-1; 7 nucleotides align to TRBD2. Germline-derived CDR1 and CDR2 are MNHEY and SVGAGI. The V gene end was trimmed by 2 bases and the J gene end by 7 bases; junction bases not matched to a gene: 8. The CDR3 has 15 amino acids.

V is TRBV6-5 and J is TRBJ2-5, with 10 bases identical to TRBD2. Losses at the gene ends were 0 bases for V and 4 bases for J; bases not matched to a gene: 5. The germline V gene encodes CDR1 MNHEY and CDR2 SVGAGI. The CDR3 runs to 16 residues. CDR3 loop: CASSYSASGSRETQYF. For the CDR3, the DNA is TGTGCCAGCAGTTACTCGGCTAGCGGGAGCCGAGAGACCCAGTACTTC.

The rearrangement joins TRBV2 to TRBJ2-1, with D possibly being TRBD2 (6 bases). V was cut by 8 bases and J by 4 bases, with 12 bases left in between. Germline CDR1 SNHLY, CDR2 FYNNEI. The CDR3 runs 13 residues. CDR3 loop: CASSTGLYNEQFF. CDR3 DNA: TGTGCCAGCTCAACAGGACTATACAATGAGCAGTTCTTC.

DNA of the CDR3: TGTGCCAGCAGCTTCCGGGACTCTCTTCGGAGTACGCAGTATTTT. Residues: CASSFRDSLRSTQYF. The chain employs TRBV5-4 and TRBJ2-3, with D possibly being TRBD2 (6 bases). Trimming took off 2 bases at V and 8 bases at J, with 18 bases between the two ends. CDR1 SGHNT and CDR2 YYREEE come from the germline V gene (reference sequence). The CDR3 has 15 amino acids.

CDR3 DNA: TGCAGCGCGGGGAGCATGAACACTGAAGCTTTCTTT. Protein: CSAGSMNTEAFF. This rearrangement joins TRBV29-1 to TRBJ1-1, with D unresolved. Trimming stripped 7 bases from V and 0 bases from J, with 9 bases between. This CDR3 spans 12 amino acids. CDR1 and CDR2 from the germline V gene are SQVTM and ANQGSEA.